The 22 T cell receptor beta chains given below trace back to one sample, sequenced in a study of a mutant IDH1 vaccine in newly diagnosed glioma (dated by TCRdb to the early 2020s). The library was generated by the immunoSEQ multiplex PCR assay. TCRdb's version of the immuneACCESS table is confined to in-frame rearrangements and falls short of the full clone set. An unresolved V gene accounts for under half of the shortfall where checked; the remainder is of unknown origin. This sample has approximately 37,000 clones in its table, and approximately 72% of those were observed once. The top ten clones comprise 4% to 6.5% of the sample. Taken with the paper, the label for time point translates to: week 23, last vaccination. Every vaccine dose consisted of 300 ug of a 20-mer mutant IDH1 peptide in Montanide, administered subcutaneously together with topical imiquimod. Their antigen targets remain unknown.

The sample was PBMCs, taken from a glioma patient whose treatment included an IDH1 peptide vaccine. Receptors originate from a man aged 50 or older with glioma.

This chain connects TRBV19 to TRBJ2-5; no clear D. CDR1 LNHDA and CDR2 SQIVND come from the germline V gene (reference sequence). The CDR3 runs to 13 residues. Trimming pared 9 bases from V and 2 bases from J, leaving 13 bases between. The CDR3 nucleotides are TGTGCCAGCTCCCCAGGCCGGCAAGAGACCCAGTACTTC. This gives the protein CASSPGRQETQYF.

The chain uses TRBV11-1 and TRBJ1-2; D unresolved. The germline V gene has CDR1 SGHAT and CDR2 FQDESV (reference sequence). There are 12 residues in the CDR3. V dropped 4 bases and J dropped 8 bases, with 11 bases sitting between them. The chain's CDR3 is CASSSIFGGYTF. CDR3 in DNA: TGTGCCAGCAGCTCGATTTTCGGAGGCTACACCTTC.

The DNA for the CDR3 is TGTGCCATTAACAGGGGGCAGGAGACCCAGTACTTC. It encodes CAINRGQETQYF. The chain has TRBV2 and TRBJ2-5; 9 nucleotides line up with TRBD1. This CDR3 is 12 amino acids long. CDR1 is SNHLY and CDR2 is FYNNEI in the germline V gene. Germline trimming cut 10 bases from V and 5 bases from J; bases unmatched to any gene: 5.

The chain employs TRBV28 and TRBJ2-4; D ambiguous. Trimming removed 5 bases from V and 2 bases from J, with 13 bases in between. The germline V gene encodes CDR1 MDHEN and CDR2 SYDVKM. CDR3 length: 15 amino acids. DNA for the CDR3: TGTGCCAGCAGTCCCTCAGAGTTGACCAAAAACATTCAGTACTTC. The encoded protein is CASSPSELTKNIQYF.

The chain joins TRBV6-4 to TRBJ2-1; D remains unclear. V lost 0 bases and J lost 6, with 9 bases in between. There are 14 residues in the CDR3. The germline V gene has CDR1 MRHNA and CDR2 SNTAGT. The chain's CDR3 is CASSDSIGSNEQFF. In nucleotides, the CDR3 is TGTGCCAGCAGTGACTCGATTGGAAGCAATGAGCAGTTCTTC.

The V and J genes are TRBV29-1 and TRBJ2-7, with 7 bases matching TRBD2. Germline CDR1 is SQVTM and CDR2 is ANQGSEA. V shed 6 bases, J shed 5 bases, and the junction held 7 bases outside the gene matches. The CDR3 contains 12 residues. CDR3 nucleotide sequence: TGCAGCGTGTGGGACTACTTAAACGAGCAGTACTTC. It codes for CSVWDYLNEQYF.

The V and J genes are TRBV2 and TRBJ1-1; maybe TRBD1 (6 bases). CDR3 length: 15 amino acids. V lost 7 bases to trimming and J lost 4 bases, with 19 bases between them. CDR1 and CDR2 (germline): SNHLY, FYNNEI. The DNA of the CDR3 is TGTGCCAGCACCCAAGATAACAGGGTGGGCACTGAAGCTTTCTTT. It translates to CASTQDNRVGTEAFF.

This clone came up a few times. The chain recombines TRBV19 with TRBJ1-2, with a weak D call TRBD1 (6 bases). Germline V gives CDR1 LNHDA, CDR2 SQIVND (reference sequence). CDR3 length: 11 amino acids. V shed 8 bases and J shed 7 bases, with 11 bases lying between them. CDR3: CASGQGFGYTF. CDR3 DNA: TGTGCCAGTGGGCAGGGGTTTGGCTACACCTTC.

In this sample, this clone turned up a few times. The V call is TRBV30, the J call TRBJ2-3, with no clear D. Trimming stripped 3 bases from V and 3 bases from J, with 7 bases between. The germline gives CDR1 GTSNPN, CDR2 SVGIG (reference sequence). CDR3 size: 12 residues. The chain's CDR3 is CAWRMTTDTQYF. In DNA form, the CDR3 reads TGTGCCTGGAGGATGACAACAGATACGCAGTATTTT.

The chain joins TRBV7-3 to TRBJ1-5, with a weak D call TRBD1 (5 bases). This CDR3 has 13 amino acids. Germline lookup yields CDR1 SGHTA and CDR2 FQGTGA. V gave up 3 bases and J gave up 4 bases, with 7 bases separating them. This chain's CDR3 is CASSLGVNQPQHF. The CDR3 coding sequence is TGTGCCAGCAGCTTGGGGGTGAATCAGCCCCAGCATTTT.

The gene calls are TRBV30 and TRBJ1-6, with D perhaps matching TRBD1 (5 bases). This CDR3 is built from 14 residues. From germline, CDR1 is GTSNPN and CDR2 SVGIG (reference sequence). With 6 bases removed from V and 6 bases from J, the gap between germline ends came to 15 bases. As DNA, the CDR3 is TGTGCCTGCAACCGGGGCTCTTTTAATTCACCCCTCCACTTT. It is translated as CACNRGSFNSPLHF.

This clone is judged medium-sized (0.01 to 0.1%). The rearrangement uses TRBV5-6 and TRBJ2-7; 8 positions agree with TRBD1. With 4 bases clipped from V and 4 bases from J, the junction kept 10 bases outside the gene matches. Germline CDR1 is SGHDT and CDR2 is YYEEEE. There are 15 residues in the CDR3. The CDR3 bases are TGTGCCAGCAGCGTCGCAGGGGGCGGTCGTTACGAGCAGTACTTC. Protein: CASSVAGGGRYEQYF.

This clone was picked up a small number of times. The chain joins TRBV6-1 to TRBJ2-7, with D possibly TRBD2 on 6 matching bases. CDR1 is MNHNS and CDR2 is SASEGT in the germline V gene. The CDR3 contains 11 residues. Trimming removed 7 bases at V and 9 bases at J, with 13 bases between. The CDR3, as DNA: TGTGCCAGCACCGAGCGGGCGGTGCAGTACTTC. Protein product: CASTERAVQYF.

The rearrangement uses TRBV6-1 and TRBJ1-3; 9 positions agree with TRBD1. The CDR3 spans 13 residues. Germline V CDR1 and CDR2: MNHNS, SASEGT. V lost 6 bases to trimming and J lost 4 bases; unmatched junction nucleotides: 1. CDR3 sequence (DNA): TGTGCCAGCAGGGGGACAGGGGGAAACACCATATATTTT. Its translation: CASRGTGGNTIYF.

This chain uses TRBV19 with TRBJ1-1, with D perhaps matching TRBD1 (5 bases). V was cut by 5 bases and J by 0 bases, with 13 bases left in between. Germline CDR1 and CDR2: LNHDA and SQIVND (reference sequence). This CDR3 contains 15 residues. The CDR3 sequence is CASSVNTGLNTEAFF. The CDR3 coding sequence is TGTGCCAGTAGTGTTAATACAGGTCTGAACACTGAAGCTTTCTTT.

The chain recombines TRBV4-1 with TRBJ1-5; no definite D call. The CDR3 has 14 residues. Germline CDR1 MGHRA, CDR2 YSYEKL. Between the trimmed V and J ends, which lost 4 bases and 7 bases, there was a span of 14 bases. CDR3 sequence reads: CASSLPRRVQPQHF. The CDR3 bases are TGCGCCAGCAGCCTCCCCAGGAGAGTGCAGCCCCAGCATTTT.

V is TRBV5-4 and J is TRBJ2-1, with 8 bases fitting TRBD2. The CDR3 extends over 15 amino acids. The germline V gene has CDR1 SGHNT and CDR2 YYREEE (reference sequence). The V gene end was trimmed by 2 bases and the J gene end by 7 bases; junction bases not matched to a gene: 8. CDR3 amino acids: CASSLAGASGNEQFF. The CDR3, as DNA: TGTGCCAGCAGCTTAGCGGGGGCCTCGGGGAATGAGCAGTTCTTC.

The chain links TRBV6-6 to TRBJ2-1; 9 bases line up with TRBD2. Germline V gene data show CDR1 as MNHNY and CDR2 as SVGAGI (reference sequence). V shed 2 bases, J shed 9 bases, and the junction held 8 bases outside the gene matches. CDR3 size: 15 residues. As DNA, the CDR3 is TGTGCCAGCAGTTACGGGCGGGGGGGCTATGGTGAGCAGTTCTTC. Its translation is CASSYGRGGYGEQFF.

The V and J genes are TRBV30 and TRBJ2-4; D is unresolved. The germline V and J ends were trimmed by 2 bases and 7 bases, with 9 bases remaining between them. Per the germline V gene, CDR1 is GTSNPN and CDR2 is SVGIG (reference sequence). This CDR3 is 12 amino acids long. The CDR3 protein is CAWSKVENIQYF. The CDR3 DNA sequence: TGTGCCTGGAGTAAGGTGGAGAACATTCAGTACTTC.

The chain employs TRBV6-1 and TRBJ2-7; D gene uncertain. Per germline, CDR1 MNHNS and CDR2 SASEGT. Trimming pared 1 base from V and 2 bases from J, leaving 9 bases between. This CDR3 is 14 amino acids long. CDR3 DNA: TGTGCCAGCAGTGAAGTTTATCCCGCCTACGAGCAGTACTTC. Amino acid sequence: CASSEVYPAYEQYF.

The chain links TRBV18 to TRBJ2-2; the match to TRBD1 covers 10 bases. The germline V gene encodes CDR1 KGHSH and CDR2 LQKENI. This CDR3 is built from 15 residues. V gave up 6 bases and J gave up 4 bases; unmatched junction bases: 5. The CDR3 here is CASSSGTGATGELFF. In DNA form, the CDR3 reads TGTGCCAGCTCCTCCGGGACAGGGGCCACCGGGGAGCTGTTTTTT.

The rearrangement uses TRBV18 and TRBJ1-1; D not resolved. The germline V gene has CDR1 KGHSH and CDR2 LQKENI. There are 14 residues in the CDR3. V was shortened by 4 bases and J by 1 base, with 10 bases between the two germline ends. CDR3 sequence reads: CASSLQGPNTEAFF. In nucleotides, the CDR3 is TGTGCCAGCTCACTCCAAGGCCCGAACACTGAAGCTTTCTTT.